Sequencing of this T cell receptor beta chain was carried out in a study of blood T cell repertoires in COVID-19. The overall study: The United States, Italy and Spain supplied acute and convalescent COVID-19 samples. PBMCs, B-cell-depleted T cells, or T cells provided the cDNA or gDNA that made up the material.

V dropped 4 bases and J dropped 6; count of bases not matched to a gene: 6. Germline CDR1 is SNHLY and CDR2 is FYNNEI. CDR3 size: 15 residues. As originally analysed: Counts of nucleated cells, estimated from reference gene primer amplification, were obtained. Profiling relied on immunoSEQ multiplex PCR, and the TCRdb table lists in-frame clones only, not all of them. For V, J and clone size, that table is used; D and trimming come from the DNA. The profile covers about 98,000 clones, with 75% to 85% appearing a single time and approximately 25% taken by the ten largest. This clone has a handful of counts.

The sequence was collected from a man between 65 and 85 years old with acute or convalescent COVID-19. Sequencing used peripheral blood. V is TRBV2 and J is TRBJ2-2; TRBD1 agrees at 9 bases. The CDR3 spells CASSGDRAVAGELFF. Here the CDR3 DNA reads TGTGCCAGCAGTGGGGACAGGGCTGTGGCCGGGGAGCTGTTTTTT.